Each of the 5 T cell receptor beta chains below was sequenced from the same sample in a study of T cell repertoires in cytomegalovirus infection (dated by TCRdb to about 2019). The treatment or condition label of this sample denotes: in vitro stimulation with specific CMV peptide epitopes to enrich CMV-specific T cells. Reads for this sample came from an Illumina HiSeq 1500. Starting from the raw public reads, TCRdb applied fastp trimming at Q25, assembled clones with MiXCR and retained in-frame beta chains. Here each entry gathers all rows of one CDR3 protein and keeps the most common genes and DNA. This sample lists approximately 1,000,000 distinct CDR3 sequences; 31% were detected once. Of the sample, about 14% is held by the ten largest clones. Which antigens these TCRs recognize remains unknown. The sequences come from cultured CD8+ T cells from PBMCs, collected from culture after CMV antigen stimulation. The receptors shown here come from a human donor in good health (CMV status not recorded). Some clones in this sample may be carry-over from other donors' samples.

This chain joins TRBV19 and TRBJ2-1, with D uncertain. V gave up 1 base and J gave up 0 bases, with 10 bases separating them. Germline loops: CDR1 LNHDA, CDR2 SQIVND (reference sequence). The CDR3 consists of 16 residues. CDR3 coding DNA: TGTGCCAGTAGTATAGTCCCAGGCAGCTCCTACAATGAGCAGTTCTTC. Its protein is CASSIVPGSSYNEQFF.

This clonotype has a count of ten or more. This chain uses TRBV4-3 with TRBJ2-3, with 15 bases lining up with TRBD2. The CDR3 extends over 17 amino acids. The germline V gene has CDR1 LGHNA and CDR2 YSLEER. V shed 2 bases, J shed 3 bases, and the junction held 3 bases outside the gene matches. CDR3 amino acids: CASSQWGLAGGTDTQYF. The CDR3, as DNA: TGCGCCAGCAGCCAATGGGGACTAGCGGGGGGTACAGATACGCAGTATTTT.

This clonotype was seen only a few times. The genes are TRBV20-1 and TRBJ2-3; possibly TRBD1 or TRBD2 for D (6 bases each). The V end was cut by 0 bases, the J end by 0 bases, with 22 bases between. This CDR3 contains 19 residues. Germline V lookup: CDR1 DFQATT, CDR2 SNEGSKA (reference sequence). The DNA for the CDR3 is TGCAGTGCTAGAGATGGGGGGACGAGGACAGAGACTAGCACAGATACGCAGTATTTT. It codes for CSARDGGTRTETSTDTQYF.

As concerns this clonotype: At one end, the junction sequence differs from germline, possibly due to a read error. The chain links TRBV12-3 or TRBV12-4 to TRBJ2-3; no firm D call. The CDR3 totals 11 residues. CDR3: CASGSGFNPFF. The CDR3 bases are TGTGCCAGCGGATCCGGTTTTAATCCCTTTTTT.

This clonotype came up a few times. The chain recombines TRBV19 with TRBJ2-7; D gene unclear. V lost 3 bases and J lost 2, with 17 bases in between. In germline, CDR1 is LNHDA, CDR2 SQIVND (reference sequence). The CDR3 covers 16 residues. The CDR3: CASSIGLGSLTYEQYF. The CDR3 DNA is TGTGCCAGTAGTATCGGGCTGGGCAGCCTAACCTACGAGCAGTACTTC.